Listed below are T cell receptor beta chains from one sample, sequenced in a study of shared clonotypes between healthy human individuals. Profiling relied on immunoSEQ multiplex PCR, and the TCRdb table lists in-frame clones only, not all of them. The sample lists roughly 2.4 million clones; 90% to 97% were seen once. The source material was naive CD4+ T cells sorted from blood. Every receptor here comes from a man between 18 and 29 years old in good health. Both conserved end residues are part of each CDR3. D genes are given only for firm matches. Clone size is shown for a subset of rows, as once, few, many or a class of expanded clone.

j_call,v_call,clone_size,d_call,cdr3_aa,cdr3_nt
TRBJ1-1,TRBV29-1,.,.,CSAGMGVTEAFF,TGCAGCGCCGGGATGGGGGTTACTGAAGCTTTCTTT
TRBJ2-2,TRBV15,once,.,CATSTTTVTGELFF,TGTGCCACCAGCACAACAACAGTAACCGGGGAGCTGTTTTTT
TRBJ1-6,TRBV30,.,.,CAWSVRGGGTVYNSPLHF,TGTGCCTGGAGTGTACGGGGTGGAGGGACCGTCTATAATTCACCCCTCCACTTT
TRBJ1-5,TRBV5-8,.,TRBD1,CASSSRDSSNQPQHF,TGTGCCAGCAGCTCCCGGGACAGCTCCAATCAGCCCCAGCATTTT
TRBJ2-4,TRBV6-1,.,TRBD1,CASRLRQGRDIQYF,TGTGCCAGCAGACTTCGACAGGGCAGGGACATTCAGTACTTC
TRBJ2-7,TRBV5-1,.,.,CASSLDSVYEQYF,TGCGCCAGCAGCTTGGACAGCGTCTACGAGCAGTACTTC
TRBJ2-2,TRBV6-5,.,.,CASSYRGTANTGELFF,TGTGCCAGCAGTTATAGGGGTACTGCGAACACCGGGGAGCTGTTTTTT
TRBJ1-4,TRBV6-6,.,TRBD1,CASSRGQGRDEKLFF,TGTGCCAGCAGTCGAGGACAGGGACGAGATGAAAAACTGTTTTTT
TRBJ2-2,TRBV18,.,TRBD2,CASSPASGANTGELFF,TGTGCCAGCTCACCGGCTAGCGGGGCGAACACCGGGGAGCTGTTTTTT
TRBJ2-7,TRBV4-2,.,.,CASSQGTPWSYEQYF,TGTGCCAGCAGCCAAGGGACGCCTTGGTCCTACGAGCAGTACTTC
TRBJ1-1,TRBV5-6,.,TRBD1,CASSYQDRTYTEAFF,TGTGCCAGCAGCTATCAGGACAGGACTTACACTGAAGCTTTCTTT
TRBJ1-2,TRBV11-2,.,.,CASSLDTGIGYTF,TGTGCCAGCAGCTTAGATACAGGAATAGGCTACACCTTC
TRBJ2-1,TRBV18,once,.,CASSPLQGRDSYNEQFF,TGTGCCAGCTCACCGCTTCAAGGTAGGGATTCCTACAATGAGCAGTTCTTC
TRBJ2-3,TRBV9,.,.,CASGNGRGLTDTQYF,TGTGCCAGCGGGAACGGCAGGGGCCTAACAGATACGCAGTATTTT
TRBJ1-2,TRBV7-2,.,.,CASSSYMDHGYTF,TGTGCCAGCAGCTCCTACATGGACCATGGCTACACCTTC
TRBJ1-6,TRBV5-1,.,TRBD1,CASSLGQGDSPLHF,TGCGCCAGCAGCTTGGGACAGGGTGATTCACCCCTCCACTTT
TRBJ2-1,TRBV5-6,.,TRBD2,CASSRLAGGLYNEQFF,TGTGCCAGCAGCCGACTAGCGGGAGGCCTATACAATGAGCAGTTCTTC
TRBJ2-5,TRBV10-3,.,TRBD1,CAISESRQGKETQYF,TGTGCCATCAGTGAGTCCCGACAGGGGAAAGAGACCCAGTACTTC
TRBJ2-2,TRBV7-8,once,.,CASSSTALGGELFF,TGTGCCAGCAGCTCGACGGCGTTGGGCGGGGAGCTGTTTTTT
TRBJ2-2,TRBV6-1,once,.,CASSNWQAGTGELFF,TGTGCCAGCAGTAATTGGCAGGCCGGCACCGGGGAGCTGTTTTTT
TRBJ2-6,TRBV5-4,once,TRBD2,CASSLAGVSGANVLTF,TGTGCCAGCAGCCTAGCGGGGGTCTCTGGGGCCAACGTCCTGACTTTC
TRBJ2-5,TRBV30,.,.,CAWSLGLSPGTQYF,TGTGCCTGGAGTTTGGGGTTATCCCCGGGGACCCAGTACTTC